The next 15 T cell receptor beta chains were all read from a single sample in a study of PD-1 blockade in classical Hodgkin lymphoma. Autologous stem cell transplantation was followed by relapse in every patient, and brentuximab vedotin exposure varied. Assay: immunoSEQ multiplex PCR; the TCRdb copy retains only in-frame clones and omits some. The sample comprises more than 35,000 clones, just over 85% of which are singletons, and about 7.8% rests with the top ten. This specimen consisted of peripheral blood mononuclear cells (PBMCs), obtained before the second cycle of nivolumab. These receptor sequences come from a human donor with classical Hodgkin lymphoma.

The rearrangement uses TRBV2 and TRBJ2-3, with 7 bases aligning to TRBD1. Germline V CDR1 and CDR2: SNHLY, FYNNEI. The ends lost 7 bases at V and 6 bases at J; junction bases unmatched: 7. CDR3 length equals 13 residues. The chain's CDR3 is CASTGQAGDTQYF. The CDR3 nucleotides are TGTGCCAGCACCGGACAGGCAGGGGATACGCAGTATTTT.

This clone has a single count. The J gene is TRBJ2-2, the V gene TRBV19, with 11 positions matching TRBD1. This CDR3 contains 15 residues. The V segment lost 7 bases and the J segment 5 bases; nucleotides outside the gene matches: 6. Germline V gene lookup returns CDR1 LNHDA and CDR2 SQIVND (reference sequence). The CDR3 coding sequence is TGTGCCAGTATCCGGACAGGGGGCCAAACCGGGGAGCTGTTTTTT. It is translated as CASIRTGGQTGELFF.

The CDR3 region is CASSYLKAKNIQYF. CDR3 DNA sequence: TGTGCCAGCAGTTATCTTAAGGCCAAAAACATTCAGTACTTC. The rearrangement joins TRBV6-6 to TRBJ2-4; D is unclear. Germline CDR1 MNHNY, CDR2 SVGAGI (reference sequence). V was clipped by 3 bases and J by 1 base, with 7 bases between them. The CDR3 runs to 14 residues.

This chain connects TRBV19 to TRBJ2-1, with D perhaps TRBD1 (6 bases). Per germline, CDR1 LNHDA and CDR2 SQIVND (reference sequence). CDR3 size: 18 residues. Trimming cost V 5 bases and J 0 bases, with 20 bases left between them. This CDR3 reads CASSPLPRTALSYNEQFF. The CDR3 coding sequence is TGTGCCAGTAGTCCCCTACCCAGGACAGCCCTCTCCTACAATGAGCAGTTCTTC.

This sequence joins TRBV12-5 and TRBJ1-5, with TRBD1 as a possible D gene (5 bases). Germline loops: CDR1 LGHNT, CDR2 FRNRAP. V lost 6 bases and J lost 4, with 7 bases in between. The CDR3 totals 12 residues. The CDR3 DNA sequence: TGTGCTAGTGGGGGGGGGAATCAGCCCCAGCATTTT. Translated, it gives CASGGGNQPQHF. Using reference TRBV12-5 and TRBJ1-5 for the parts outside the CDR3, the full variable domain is DARVTQTPRHKVTEMGQEVTMRCQPILGHNTVFWYRQTMMQGLELLAYFRNRAPLDDSGMPKDRFSAEMPDATLATLKIQPSEPRDSAVYFCASGGGNQPQHFGDGTRLSIL.

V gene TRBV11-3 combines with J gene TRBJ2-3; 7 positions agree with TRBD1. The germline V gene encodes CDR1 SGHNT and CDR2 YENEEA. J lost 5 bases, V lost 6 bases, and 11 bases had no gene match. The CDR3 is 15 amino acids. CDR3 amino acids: CASSQQGQRVDTQYF. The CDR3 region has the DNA TGTGCCAGCAGTCAACAGGGACAGAGGGTAGATACGCAGTATTTT.

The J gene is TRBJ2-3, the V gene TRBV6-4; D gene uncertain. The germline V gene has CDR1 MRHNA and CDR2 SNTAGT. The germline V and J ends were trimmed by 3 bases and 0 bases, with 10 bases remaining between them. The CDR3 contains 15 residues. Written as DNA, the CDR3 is TGTGCCAGCAGTGAGAATAGAGGCAGCACAGATACGCAGTATTTT. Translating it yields CASSENRGSTDTQYF.

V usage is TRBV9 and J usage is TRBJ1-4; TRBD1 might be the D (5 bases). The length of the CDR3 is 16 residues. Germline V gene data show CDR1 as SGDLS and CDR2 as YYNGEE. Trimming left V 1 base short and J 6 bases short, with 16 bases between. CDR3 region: CASSVLDRGGYEKLFF. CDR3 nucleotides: TGTGCCAGCAGCGTATTAGACCGCGGGGGTTATGAAAAACTGTTTTTT.

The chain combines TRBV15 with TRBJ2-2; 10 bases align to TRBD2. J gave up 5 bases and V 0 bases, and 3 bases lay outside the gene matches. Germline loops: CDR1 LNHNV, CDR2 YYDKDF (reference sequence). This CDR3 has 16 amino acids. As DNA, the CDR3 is TGTGCCACCAGCAGAGATAGCGGGAGGAAGACCGGGGAGCTGTTTTTT. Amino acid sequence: CATSRDSGRKTGELFF.

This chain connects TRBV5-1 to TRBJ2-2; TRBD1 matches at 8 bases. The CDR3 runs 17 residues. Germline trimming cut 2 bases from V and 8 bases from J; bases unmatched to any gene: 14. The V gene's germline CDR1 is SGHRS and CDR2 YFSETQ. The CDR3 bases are TGCGCCAGCAGCTTCCTTCGCGTAGGGACAGGTCCGGGGGAGCTGTTTTTT. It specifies CASSFLRVGTGPGELFF. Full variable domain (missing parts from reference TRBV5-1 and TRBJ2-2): KAGVTQTPRYLIKTRGQQVTLSCSPISGHRSVSWYQQTPGQGLQFLFEYFSETQRNKGNFPGRFSGRQFSNSRSEMNVSTLELGDSALYLCASSFLRVGTGPGELFFGEGSRLTVL.

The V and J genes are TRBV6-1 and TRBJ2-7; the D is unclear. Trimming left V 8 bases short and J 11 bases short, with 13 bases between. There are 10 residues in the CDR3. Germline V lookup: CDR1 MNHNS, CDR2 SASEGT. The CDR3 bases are TGTGCCAGCCTTGGCCGCATCGAGTACTTC. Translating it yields CASLGRIEYF.

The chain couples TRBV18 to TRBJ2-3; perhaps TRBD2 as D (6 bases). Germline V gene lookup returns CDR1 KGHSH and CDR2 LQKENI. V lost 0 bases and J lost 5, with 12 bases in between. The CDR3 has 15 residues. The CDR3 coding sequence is TGTGCCAGCTCACCACCCAGCGGGCGTGGAGATACGCAGTATTTT. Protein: CASSPPSGRGDTQYF.

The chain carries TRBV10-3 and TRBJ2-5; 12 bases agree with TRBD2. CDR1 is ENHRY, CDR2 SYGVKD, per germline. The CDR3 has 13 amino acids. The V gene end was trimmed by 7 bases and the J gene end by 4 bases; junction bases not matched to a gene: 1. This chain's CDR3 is CAITSGRGETQYF. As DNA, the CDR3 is TGTGCCATCACTAGCGGGAGGGGAGAGACCCAGTACTTC.

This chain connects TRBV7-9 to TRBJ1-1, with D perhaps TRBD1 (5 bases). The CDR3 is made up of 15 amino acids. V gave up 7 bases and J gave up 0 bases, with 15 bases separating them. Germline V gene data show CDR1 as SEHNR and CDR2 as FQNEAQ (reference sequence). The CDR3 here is CASNIGGTLNTEAFF. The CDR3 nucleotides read TGTGCCAGCAACATTGGTGGGACTTTGAACACTGAAGCTTTCTTT.

CDR3 protein: CATSRDGTAYEQYF. DNA of the CDR3: TGTGCCACCAGCAGAGATGGGACAGCTTACGAGCAGTACTTC. V gene TRBV15 combines with J gene TRBJ2-7; 7 positions agree with TRBD1. CDR1 LNHNV and CDR2 YYDKDF come from the germline V gene (reference sequence). There are 14 residues in the CDR3. The V gene end was trimmed by 0 bases and the J gene end by 4 bases; junction bases not matched to a gene: 3. The full variable domain, with the rest looked up from reference TRBV15 and TRBJ2-7, is DAMVIQNPRYQVTQFGKPVTLSCSQTLNHNVMYWYQQKSSQAPKLLFHYYDKDFNNEADTPDNFQSRRPNTSFCFLDIRSPGLGDTAMYLCATSRDGTAYEQYFGPGTRLTVT.